This T cell receptor beta chain was captured in a study of blood T cells in healthy people across ages. Study findings and constraints: PBMCs were not sorted, which prevented a conclusive comparison of naive versus antigen-experienced cells.

CDR1 is SEHNR, CDR2 FQNEAQ, per germline (reference sequence). With 4 bases clipped from V and 4 bases from J, the junction kept 12 bases outside the gene matches. The CDR3 sequence is 16 residues long. Concerning this clonotype: No antigen is known for it.

Primed by a sample-barcoded 5' primer and a J-beta primer mix, a second PCR proceeded for about 7 to 12 cycles. TCRdb re-called the 5' RACE reads with MiXCR, one entry per CDR3 protein. The data show 500,000 to 650,000 distinct CDR3 sequences, about 28% seen once. The sample was also reused in another study, on T cells of mothers and their children. That paper notes: Input to cDNA synthesis comprised all extracted RNA, at a ratio of roughly 1.6 ug per 15 ul. Every mother produced more than 8.5 million TCR beta CDR3 reads, whereas every child provided several million. An overlap that was slightly higher, though non-significant, was seen in related mother-child pairs versus unrelated pairs.

This chain joins TRBV7-9 and TRBJ2-5, with TRBD2 identical over 7 bases. Input material: blood. This sequence originates from a boy aged 2 to 9 in good health. CDR3 bases: TGTGCCAGCAGCTCCCCTCACCGGGACTATGGAGAGACCCAGTACTTC. Its translation is CASSSPHRDYGETQYF.